The rows below give T cell receptor beta chains drawn from one sample of a study of vaccination and CD4 T cells after COVID-19. TCRdb recomputed calls from the PCR reads with MiXCR, one row per CDR3 protein. This table holds over 2,500 distinct CDR3 sequences, nearly 25% found once. Their antigens are not known. The sample consisted of CD4+ T cells from blood, cultured in vitro, taken after SARS-CoV-2 vaccination. These receptors were taken from a human donor who had recovered from COVID-19. CDR3s include the opening cysteine and the closing phenylalanine or tryptophan. The D gene is left open where the match is weak. Expanded clones get a size class; other rows say once, few or many, or leave the size out.

>few|TRBV7-2|TRBJ1-2|NA
CASSLGFQGRGGYTF
TGTGCCAGCAGCTTAGGGTTTCAGGGCCGCGGTGGCTACACCTTC
>medium-sized|TRBV7-2|TRBJ1-6|NA
CASSSAWGYNSPLHF
TGTGCCAGCAGCTCTGCGTGGGGGTATAATTCACCCCTCCACTTT
>medium-sized|TRBV15|TRBJ2-3|NA
CATSSGGQGGDTQYF
TGTGCCACCAGCAGTGGGGGCCAGGGGGGGGATACGCAGTATTTT
>medium-sized|TRBV7-2|TRBJ1-5|TRBD1
CASSLGQGPQHF
TGTGCCAGCAGCCTTGGACAGGGGCCCCAGCATTTT
>few|TRBV5-4|TRBJ2-5|TRBD2
CASTSRLSGGRRETQYF
TGTGCCAGCACCTCGCGGTTGAGCGGGGGTCGAAGGGAGACCCAGTACTTC
>few|TRBV6-2/TRBV6-3|TRBJ2-7|TRBD1
CASRTSVQTGAYEQYF
TGTGCCAGCAGAACCTCGGTGCAGACAGGGGCCTACGAGCAGTACTTC
>NA|TRBV20-1|TRBJ1-6|NA
CSARGSSSYNSPLHF
TGCAGTGCTAGAGGCAGCTCCTCCTATAATTCACCCCTCCACTTT
>many|TRBV6-1|TRBJ1-5|TRBD1
CASSQQGSNQPQHF
TGTGCCAGCAGTCAACAGGGGAGCAATCAGCCCCAGCATTTT
>once|TRBV4-2|TRBJ1-1|NA
CASSQGGGRGSTEAFF
TGTGCCAGCAGCCAAGGGGGAGGGCGAGGAAGCACTGAAGCTTTCTTT
>many|TRBV28|TRBJ1-2|NA
CASSPWGTNGYTF
TGTGCCAGCAGCCCGTGGGGGACGAATGGCTACACCTTC
>once|TRBV2|TRBJ1-5|TRBD1
CASSDSGGGQPQHF
TGTGCCAGCAGTGACTCAGGGGGCGGTCAGCCCCAGCATTTT
>few|TRBV5-8|TRBJ1-5|NA
CASGSGGNQPQHF
TGTGCCAGCGGATCGGGGGGCAATCAGCCCCAGCATTTT
>NA|TRBV10-3|TRBJ1-6|NA
CAISESTAPLNSPLHF
TGTGCCATCAGTGAGTCAACAGCGCCTCTTAATTCACCCCTCCACTTT
>few|TRBV6-1|TRBJ2-7|TRBD1
CASSNKRGDRGIIWQYF
TGTGCCAGCAGTAACAAACGGGGGGACAGGGGAATAATTTGGCAGTACTTC
>few|TRBV6-1|TRBJ2-1|NA
CASSEQGGSYNEQFF
TGTGCCAGCAGTGAACAGGGGGGCTCCTACAATGAGCAGTTCTTC
>few|TRBV15|TRBJ2-4|NA
CATSVRFGAGNIQYF
TGTGCCACCAGTGTTCGGTTTGGAGCAGGGAACATTCAGTACTTC
>medium-sized|TRBV20-1|TRBJ2-5|TRBD2
CSAGTSRSETQYF
TGCAGTGCTGGGACTAGCAGGTCGGAGACCCAGTACTTC
>few|TRBV5-4|TRBJ1-2|NA
CASWASNYGYTF
TGTGCCAGCTGGGCTTCTAACTATGGCTACACCTTC
>medium-sized|TRBV19|TRBJ2-7|TRBD2
CASKLSGGLSSYEQYF
TGTGCCAGTAAACTTAGCGGGGGCCTTAGCTCCTACGAGCAGTACTTC
>few|TRBV5-4|TRBJ2-7|NA
CASSGRQVGEQYF
TGTGCCAGCAGCGGCCGACAGGTGGGCGAGCAGTACTTC
>few|TRBV6-2/TRBV6-3|TRBJ2-1|TRBD2
CASSSALAGGDVRQFF
TGTGCCAGCAGTTCGGCTCTAGCGGGGGGGGATGTACGGCAGTTCTTC
>medium-sized|TRBV20-1|TRBJ1-5|NA
CSAQQGQPQHF
TGCAGTGCTCAACAGGGTCAGCCCCAGCATTTT
>few|TRBV10-3|TRBJ2-5|TRBD2
CAISEARGRVAGDQETQYF
TGTGCCATCAGTGAGGCCAGGGGCAGGGTAGCGGGGGACCAAGAGACCCAGTACTTC
>few|TRBV19|TRBJ2-7|NA
CASGPNYSYEQYF
TGTGCCAGTGGTCCGAACTACTCCTACGAGCAGTACTTC
>NA|TRBV28|TRBJ1-1|NA
CASRGFGGGNTEAFF
TGTGCCAGCAGGGGGTTCGGTGGGGGGAACACTGAAGCTTTCTTT
>NA|TRBV10-3|TRBJ2-7|NA
CAISEAPYEQYF
TGTGCCATCAGTGAGGCCCCCTACGAGCAGTACTTC
>NA|TRBV20-1|TRBJ2-2|NA
CSAVEGSGYTGELFF
TGCAGTGCTGTAGAGGGCAGCGGATACACCGGGGAGCTGTTTTTT
>NA|TRBV27|TRBJ1-2|NA
CANSLSGQTNYGYTF
TGTGCCAACAGTTTATCGGGGCAGACCAACTATGGCTACACCTTC
>few|TRBV29-1|TRBJ2-1|NA
CSVVAGGLRRDEQFF
TGCAGCGTTGTTGCCGGGGGCCTTCGCCGGGATGAGCAGTTCTTC
>medium-sized|TRBV6-2/TRBV6-3|TRBJ1-1|TRBD1
CASRRARGREAFF
TGTGCCAGCAGACGCGCCAGGGGGAGAGAAGCTTTCTTT
>NA|TRBV5-5|TRBJ2-7|NA
CASSPLLWAYEQYF
TGTGCCAGCAGCCCCTTACTATGGGCTTACGAGCAGTACTTC
>few|TRBV4-1|TRBJ2-7|TRBD2
CASSQVVAGVRYEQYF
TGCGCCAGCAGCCAAGTGGTAGCGGGGGTAAGGTACGAGCAGTACTTC
>medium-sized|TRBV27|TRBJ2-7|NA
CASGKTGPMAYEQYF
TGTGCCAGCGGTAAAACGGGACCGATGGCCTACGAGCAGTACTTC
>medium-sized|TRBV20-1|TRBJ2-5|NA
CSARDLDLPQYF
TGCAGTGCTAGAGATCTGGACTTGCCTCAGTACTTC
>few|TRBV7-2|TRBJ1-3|NA
CASSHDTRGTIYF
TGTGCCAGCAGCCATGACACTCGGGGCACCATATATTTT
>NA|TRBV6-1|TRBJ1-1|NA
CASSPGGLRRTEAFF
TGTGCCAGCAGCCCCGGGGGGCTCCGGAGGACTGAAGCTTTCTTT
>NA|TRBV5-8|TRBJ2-7|NA
CASSLAGTLYEQYF
TGTGCCAGCAGCTTGGCCGGGACACTCTACGAGCAGTACTTC
>medium-sized|TRBV6-5|TRBJ2-7|TRBD1
CASSSRDRGIYEQYF
TGTGCCAGCAGTTCGCGAGACAGGGGCATCTACGAGCAGTACTTC
>NA|TRBV4-3|TRBJ1-6|TRBD1
CASSQDGTVNSPLHF
TGCGCCAGCAGCCAAGATGGGACAGTGAATTCACCCCTCCACTTT
>many|TRBV20-1|TRBJ1-5|TRBD1
CSARIGTGLGNQPQHF
TGCAGTGCTCGTATAGGGACAGGCCTGGGCAATCAGCCCCAGCATTTT
>once|TRBV7-2|TRBJ1-2|TRBD1
CASSLKGATGLPPPGYTF
TGTGCCAGCAGCTTAAAGGGGGCGACAGGGCTCCCCCCCCCTGGCTACACCTTC
>few|TRBV7-2|TRBJ1-4|NA
CASSLGPTGEKLFF
TGTGCCAGCAGCTTAGGCCCTACCGGTGAAAAACTGTTTTTT
>many|TRBV7-9|TRBJ2-3|NA
CASSHLIRRGTDTQYF
TGTGCCAGCAGCCACCTCATCAGGAGGGGGACAGATACGCAGTATTTT
>medium-sized|TRBV28|TRBJ1-5|TRBD1
CALGQADQPQHF
TGTGCCCTCGGACAGGCGGATCAGCCCCAGCATTTT
>NA|TRBV20-1|TRBJ1-1|NA
CSVGPGRGNTEAFF
TGCAGCGTCGGCCCGGGACGGGGGAACACTGAAGCTTTCTTT
>once|TRBV10-3|TRBJ1-2|NA
CAISEGGNYGYTF
TGTGCCATCAGTGAGGGGGGGAACTATGGCTACACCTTC
>NA|TRBV19|TRBJ2-1|NA
CASRGSKFEQFF
TGTGCCAGTAGGGGTTCTAAGTTCGAGCAGTTCTTC
>NA|TRBV19|TRBJ2-7|TRBD1
CASSTDRGYEQYF
TGTGCCAGTAGTACCGACAGGGGTTACGAGCAGTACTTC
>NA|TRBV7-3|TRBJ2-3|NA
CASALSRYTDTQYF
TGTGCCAGCGCCTTGTCCCGATACACAGATACGCAGTATTTT
>NA|TRBV6-1|TRBJ1-5|NA
CASSPSRGSNQPQHF
TGTGCCAGCAGTCCAAGCAGAGGTAGCAATCAGCCCCAGCATTTT
>NA|TRBV7-2|TRBJ1-1|NA
CASSLTQGAEAFF
TGTGCCAGCAGCTTGACACAGGGAGCTGAAGCTTTCTTT
>many|TRBV7-3|TRBJ1-6|TRBD1
CASSSGTGGTSPLHF
TGTGCCAGCAGCTCCGGGACAGGGGGCACTTCACCCCTCCACTTT
>medium-sized|TRBV27|TRBJ2-5|TRBD1
CASSPRRGLETQYF
TGTGCCAGCAGTCCTCGCAGGGGGTTAGAGACCCAGTACTTC
>many|TRBV6-1|TRBJ2-7|NA
CASRDYSYEQYF
TGTGCCAGCAGGGACTATTCCTACGAGCAGTACTTC
>medium-sized|TRBV6-1|TRBJ2-1|TRBD2
CASSPPGLAGNEQFF
TGTGCCAGCAGTCCGCCGGGACTAGCGGGCAATGAGCAGTTCTTC
>NA|TRBV6-1|TRBJ1-3|NA
CASSDRARNTIYF
TGTGCCAGCAGTGACAGGGCGAGAAACACCATATATTTT
>NA|TRBV27|TRBJ1-6|NA
CASSREPGHNSPLHF
TGTGCCAGCAGTCGCGAACCGGGTCACAATTCACCCCTCCACTTT
>NA|TRBV5-1|TRBJ2-1|TRBD2
CASSWGLAGTNRSYNEQFF
TGCGCCAGCAGCTGGGGGCTAGCGGGGACCAACCGGTCCTACAATGAGCAGTTCTTC
>NA|TRBV6-5|TRBJ1-1|NA
CASSFGGGRATEAFF
TGTGCCAGCAGTTTCGGGGGAGGGAGGGCCACTGAAGCTTTCTTT
>few|TRBV7-9|TRBJ2-7|NA
CASSLVQRPNEQYF
TGTGCCAGCAGCTTAGTACAGAGACCAAACGAGCAGTACTTC